A selection of T cell receptor beta chains follows, all from one sample in a study of T cell changes during pregnancy in multiple sclerosis. Profiled with immunoSEQ multiplex PCR; TCRdb holds only in-frame clones, not every one. The table lists approximately 46,000 clones, about 91% of them singletons, with approximately 2.6% in the top ten. This specimen consisted of CD8+ T cells from peripheral blood mononuclear cells, obtained in the second trimester of pregnancy. Source of these receptors: a female donor with multiple sclerosis, enrolled in a pregnancy study. Both conserved end residues are part of each CDR3. A D gene is named only where the DNA matches it firmly. Size values are once, few and many counts, or a class for expanded clones, and some rows have none.

clone_size: -; v_call: TRBV13; d_call: TRBD2; j_call: TRBJ2-7; cdr3_nt: TGTGCCAGCGGCATCGGACTAGCGGGGGGGCCGGGCGAGCAGTACTTC; cdr3_aa: CASGIGLAGGPGEQYF
clone_size: -; v_call: TRBV4-1; d_call: TRBD1; j_call: TRBJ1-2; cdr3_nt: TGCGCCAGCTCACTCCTGGACAGGGCTCCTGGCTACACCTTC; cdr3_aa: CASSLLDRAPGYTF
clone_size: -; v_call: TRBV6-1; d_call: TRBD2; j_call: TRBJ2-1; cdr3_nt: TGTGCCAGCAACAGGCGGGGGGCGCATGTAAATGAGCAGTTCTTC; cdr3_aa: CASNRRGAHVNEQFF
clone_size: -; v_call: TRBV19; d_call: -; j_call: TRBJ1-1; cdr3_nt: TGTGCCAGTAGTATTTCAGGGAATACTGAAGCTTTCTTT; cdr3_aa: CASSISGNTEAFF
clone_size: -; v_call: TRBV14; d_call: -; j_call: TRBJ2-4; cdr3_nt: TGTGCCAGCAGCCAAGCAGGATTAGCCAAAAACATTCAGTACTTC; cdr3_aa: CASSQAGLAKNIQYF
clone_size: -; v_call: TRBV5-1; d_call: TRBD1; j_call: TRBJ2-3; cdr3_nt: TGCGCCAGCAGCTTGCTTCCGGGACAGGGAGTAGATACGCAGTATTTT; cdr3_aa: CASSLLPGQGVDTQYF
clone_size: few; v_call: TRBV30; d_call: -; j_call: TRBJ1-6; cdr3_nt: TGTGCCTGGAGTCGTTTTGGCTCACCCCTCCACTTT; cdr3_aa: CAWSRFGSPLHF
clone_size: -; v_call: TRBV9; d_call: -; j_call: TRBJ1-2; cdr3_nt: TGTGCCAGCAGTGTAGGACTTCCTGGAGGGGACTATGGCTACACCTTC; cdr3_aa: CASSVGLPGGDYGYTF
clone_size: -; v_call: TRBV7-8; d_call: TRBD2; j_call: TRBJ2-1; cdr3_nt: TGTGCCAGCAGCACTAGCGGGGAAAGCTCCTACAATGAGCAGTTCTTC; cdr3_aa: CASSTSGESSYNEQFF
clone_size: -; v_call: TRBV5-6; d_call: TRBD2; j_call: TRBJ2-2; cdr3_nt: TGTGCCAGCAGCGGCGCCGCGGGGGACACCGGGGAGCTGTTTTTT; cdr3_aa: CASSGAAGDTGELFF
clone_size: -; v_call: TRBV6-6; d_call: TRBD1; j_call: TRBJ2-7; cdr3_nt: TGTGCCAGCAGTTACTTTGGGACAGGGGGTAACGAGCAGTACTTC; cdr3_aa: CASSYFGTGGNEQYF
clone_size: -; v_call: TRBV4-3; d_call: TRBD1; j_call: TRBJ1-2; cdr3_nt: TGCGCCAGCAGCCAAGATTCGGCAGGGGGCGTAAGGAATGGCTACACCTTC; cdr3_aa: CASSQDSAGGVRNGYTF
clone_size: many; v_call: TRBV2; d_call: -; j_call: TRBJ1-1; cdr3_nt: TGTGCCAGCAGGACCGGGATTGAAGCTTTCTTT; cdr3_aa: CASRTGIEAFF
clone_size: -; v_call: TRBV13; d_call: TRBD1; j_call: TRBJ2-2; cdr3_nt: TGTGCCAGCAGACGAGGACAGGGCACCGGGGAGCTGTTTTTT; cdr3_aa: CASRRGQGTGELFF
clone_size: -; v_call: TRBV4-1; d_call: TRBD1; j_call: TRBJ1-1; cdr3_nt: TGCGCCAGCAGCCAAGACTTGGGGGACAGCCAAGCTGAAGCTTTCTTT; cdr3_aa: CASSQDLGDSQAEAFF
clone_size: -; v_call: TRBV9; d_call: TRBD2; j_call: TRBJ2-7; cdr3_nt: TGTGCCAGCAGCGTAGCGGGGGGAAGCTCCTACGAGCAGTACTTC; cdr3_aa: CASSVAGGSSYEQYF
clone_size: -; v_call: TRBV7-6; d_call: TRBD1; j_call: TRBJ1-1; cdr3_nt: TGTGCCAGCAGCTCGATGGGGCAGGGGGAGAACACTGAAGCTTTCTTT; cdr3_aa: CASSSMGQGENTEAFF
clone_size: -; v_call: TRBV9; d_call: TRBD1; j_call: TRBJ2-2; cdr3_nt: TGTGCCAGCAGCGTAGACGGACAGGGGAACACCGGGGAGCTGTTTTTT; cdr3_aa: CASSVDGQGNTGELFF
clone_size: -; v_call: TRBV6-5; d_call: TRBD2; j_call: TRBJ2-1; cdr3_nt: TGTGCCAGCAGCTCTAGCGGGGGGGCCCGGAATGAGCAGTTCTTC; cdr3_aa: CASSSSGGARNEQFF
clone_size: -; v_call: TRBV9; d_call: -; j_call: TRBJ1-1; cdr3_nt: TGTGCCAGCAGCGTATGGGACATGAACACTGAAGCTTTCTTT; cdr3_aa: CASSVWDMNTEAFF
clone_size: -; v_call: TRBV2; d_call: -; j_call: TRBJ1-1; cdr3_nt: TGTGCCAGCAGTGGGACAGCAGCTGAAGCTTTCTTT; cdr3_aa: CASSGTAAEAFF
clone_size: once; v_call: TRBV19; d_call: -; j_call: TRBJ1-4; cdr3_nt: TGTGCCAGTAGTAACGGCAGGCCTAATGAAAAACTGTTTTTT; cdr3_aa: CASSNGRPNEKLFF
clone_size: -; v_call: TRBV10-1; d_call: TRBD2; j_call: TRBJ2-7; cdr3_nt: TGCGCCAGCAGATCTCCGGGACTAGCGGACGACCATTCCTCCTACGAGCAGTACTTC; cdr3_aa: CASRSPGLADDHSSYEQYF
clone_size: -; v_call: TRBV5-4; d_call: -; j_call: TRBJ2-5; cdr3_nt: TGTGCCAGCAGCCAGACTAGGCTCCAAGAGACCCAGTACTTC; cdr3_aa: CASSQTRLQETQYF
clone_size: -; v_call: TRBV7-8; d_call: -; j_call: TRBJ2-3; cdr3_nt: TGTGCCAGCAGCTCCTACTACAACGGGGAGGATACGCAGTATTTT; cdr3_aa: CASSSYYNGEDTQYF
clone_size: -; v_call: TRBV7-2; d_call: -; j_call: TRBJ2-1; cdr3_nt: TGTGCCAGCAGCTTCGGGGTCCCTGAGCAGTTCTTC; cdr3_aa: CASSFGVPEQFF
clone_size: -; v_call: TRBV13; d_call: TRBD1; j_call: TRBJ2-7; cdr3_nt: TGTGCCAGCAGCATGAGGACAGGTATCTACGAGCAGTACTTC; cdr3_aa: CASSMRTGIYEQYF
clone_size: -; v_call: TRBV2; d_call: -; j_call: TRBJ1-1; cdr3_nt: TGTGCCAGCAGTGACGGGGTGACCCTGTGGGCTTTCTTT; cdr3_aa: CASSDGVTLWAFF
clone_size: -; v_call: TRBV15; d_call: TRBD1; j_call: TRBJ2-7; cdr3_nt: TGTGCCACCAGCAAAGACGGGACAGGGCGGGACGAGCAGTACTTC; cdr3_aa: CATSKDGTGRDEQYF
clone_size: -; v_call: TRBV11-2; d_call: TRBD2; j_call: TRBJ2-3; cdr3_nt: TGTGCCAGCAGCTTAAGAGTTCTAGCGGGGGGGCTAGGCACAGATACGCAGTATTTT; cdr3_aa: CASSLRVLAGGLGTDTQYF
clone_size: -; v_call: TRBV25-1; d_call: TRBD1; j_call: TRBJ1-1; cdr3_nt: TGTGCCAGCAGTTACCCCCTGACAGGGATCGGGAACACTGAAGCTTTCTTT; cdr3_aa: CASSYPLTGIGNTEAFF
clone_size: -; v_call: TRBV27; d_call: TRBD1; j_call: TRBJ1-4; cdr3_nt: TGTGCCAGCAGCCAAAGGGACAGCCCTTCAGGTGAAAAACTGTTTTTT; cdr3_aa: CASSQRDSPSGEKLFF
clone_size: -; v_call: TRBV7-9; d_call: -; j_call: TRBJ2-5; cdr3_nt: TGTGCCAGCAGCTTAACTCGGGAGACCCAGTACTTC; cdr3_aa: CASSLTRETQYF
clone_size: -; v_call: TRBV30; d_call: TRBD2; j_call: TRBJ2-3; cdr3_nt: TGTGCCTGGAGTGTCTTGGGCGGGGGTTTCACAGATACGCAGTATTTT; cdr3_aa: CAWSVLGGGFTDTQYF
clone_size: -; v_call: TRBV13; d_call: TRBD1; j_call: TRBJ1-1; cdr3_nt: TGTGCCAGCAGCTCCGGGACAGGGGGCGAGGGTTTCTTT; cdr3_aa: CASSSGTGGEGFF
clone_size: -; v_call: TRBV10-3; d_call: TRBD2; j_call: TRBJ2-7; cdr3_nt: TGTGCCATCAGGGGGACTAGCGGCTTCTACGAGCAGTACTTC; cdr3_aa: CAIRGTSGFYEQYF
clone_size: -; v_call: TRBV30; d_call: -; j_call: TRBJ2-3; cdr3_nt: TGTGCCTGGAAAAAGGGGTCCAGTAGCACAGATACGCAGTATTTT; cdr3_aa: CAWKKGSSSTDTQYF
clone_size: -; v_call: TRBV6-1; d_call: -; j_call: TRBJ1-1; cdr3_nt: TGTGCCAGCAGGCTCAGGGACACTGAAGCTTTCTTT; cdr3_aa: CASRLRDTEAFF
clone_size: -; v_call: TRBV9; d_call: TRBD2; j_call: TRBJ2-5; cdr3_nt: TGTGCCAGAAGGACGACTAAGGCGGGGGTGGCCCAGTACTTC; cdr3_aa: CARRTTKAGVAQYF
clone_size: -; v_call: TRBV9; d_call: TRBD2; j_call: TRBJ2-1; cdr3_nt: TGTGCCAGCTACAGGACTAGTGCTGATGAGCAGTTCTTC; cdr3_aa: CASYRTSADEQFF
clone_size: -; v_call: TRBV6-4; d_call: -; j_call: TRBJ1-2; cdr3_nt: TGTGCCAGCAGTGACTTTTATTACCAGGGGAAATATGGCTACACCTTC; cdr3_aa: CASSDFYYQGKYGYTF
clone_size: -; v_call: TRBV5-5; d_call: TRBD2; j_call: TRBJ2-5; cdr3_nt: TGTGCCAGCAACTTCCCGGGGGGGCAGGAGACCCAGTACTTC; cdr3_aa: CASNFPGGQETQYF
clone_size: -; v_call: TRBV4-2; d_call: TRBD2; j_call: TRBJ2-7; cdr3_nt: TGTGCCAGCAGCCAAGCGGGGCGGGGGGGGTTAGGCGAGCAGTACTTC; cdr3_aa: CASSQAGRGGLGEQYF
clone_size: -; v_call: TRBV12-5; d_call: TRBD1; j_call: TRBJ2-2; cdr3_nt: TGTGCTAGTGGCGCGGGACAGGACGTGGGGACCGGGGAGCTGTTTTTT; cdr3_aa: CASGAGQDVGTGELFF
clone_size: -; v_call: TRBV4-1; d_call: TRBD2; j_call: TRBJ2-1; cdr3_nt: TGCGCCAGCAGCCAAGATCGTGGGGGGGGGAATGAGCAGTTCTTC; cdr3_aa: CASSQDRGGGNEQFF
clone_size: -; v_call: TRBV5-6; d_call: -; j_call: TRBJ1-2; cdr3_nt: TGTGCCAGCAGCGGGGGGGGCGTGGCAGGCTCCCGAGGCTACACCTTC; cdr3_aa: CASSGGGVAGSRGYTF
clone_size: -; v_call: TRBV10-1; d_call: TRBD1; j_call: TRBJ2-1; cdr3_nt: TGCGCCAGCAGTGTGAGGGGGCTAGGCGGGTATGAGCAGTTCTTC; cdr3_aa: CASSVRGLGGYEQFF
clone_size: -; v_call: TRBV4-3; d_call: -; j_call: TRBJ1-2; cdr3_nt: TGCGCCAGCAGCCAAGTTCCCATTGCGCCCTATGGCTACACCTTC; cdr3_aa: CASSQVPIAPYGYTF
clone_size: -; v_call: TRBV6-1; d_call: TRBD1; j_call: TRBJ2-1; cdr3_nt: TGTGCCTGCCGGGACAGCCTCTACAATGAGCAGTTCTTC; cdr3_aa: CACRDSLYNEQFF
clone_size: -; v_call: TRBV2; d_call: TRBD1; j_call: TRBJ1-1; cdr3_nt: TGTGCCACCAAACAGGGGGGATTGTTAATGAACACTGAAGCTTTCTTT; cdr3_aa: CATKQGGLLMNTEAFF